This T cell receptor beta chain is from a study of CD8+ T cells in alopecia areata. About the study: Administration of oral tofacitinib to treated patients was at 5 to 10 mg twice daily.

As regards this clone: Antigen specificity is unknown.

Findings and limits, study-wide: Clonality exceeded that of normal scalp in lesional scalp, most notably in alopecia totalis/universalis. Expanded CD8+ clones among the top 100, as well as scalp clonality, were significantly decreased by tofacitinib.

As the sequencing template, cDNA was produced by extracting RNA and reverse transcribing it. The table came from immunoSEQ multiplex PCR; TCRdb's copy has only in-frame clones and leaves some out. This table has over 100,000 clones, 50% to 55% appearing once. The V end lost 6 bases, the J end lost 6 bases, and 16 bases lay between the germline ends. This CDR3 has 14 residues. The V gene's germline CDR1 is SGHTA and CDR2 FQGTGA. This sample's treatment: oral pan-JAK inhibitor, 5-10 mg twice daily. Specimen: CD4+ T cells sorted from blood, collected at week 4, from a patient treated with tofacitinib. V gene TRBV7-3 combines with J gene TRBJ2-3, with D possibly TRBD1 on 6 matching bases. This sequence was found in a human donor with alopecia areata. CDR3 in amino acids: CASRLQGVLDTQYF. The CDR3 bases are TGTGCCAGCAGGTTACAGGGTGTCCTGGATACGCAGTATTTT.